This T cell receptor beta chain was sequenced for a study of T cell responses to AZD1222 COVID-19 vaccine. The data were produced by immunoSEQ multiplex PCR, yet TCRdb's version contains in-frame clones alone and is incomplete. This sample has approximately 180,000 clones, with roughly 92% found just once. Trimming shortened V by 0 bases and J by 4 bases, and 9 bases separated the two germline ends. The CDR3 runs to 14 residues. Per the germline V gene, CDR1 is SGHDN and CDR2 is FVKESK. The sample was peripheral blood, taken on day 0 of AZD1222 vaccination. This chain joins TRBV14 and TRBJ1-2, with D tentatively TRBD1 (5 bases). The clonotype comes from an adult in good health. CDR3 amino acids: CASSQEGQFYGYTF. In nucleotides, the CDR3 is TGTGCCAGCAGCCAAGAAGGACAATTCTATGGCTACACCTTC. The whole variable domain, remainder taken from reference TRBV14 and TRBJ1-2, is EAGVTQFPSHSVIEKGQTVTLRCDPISGHDNLYWYRRVMGKEIKFLLHFVKESKQDESGMPNNRFLAERTGGTYSTLKVQPAELEDSGVYFCASSQEGQFYGYTFGSGTRLTVV.